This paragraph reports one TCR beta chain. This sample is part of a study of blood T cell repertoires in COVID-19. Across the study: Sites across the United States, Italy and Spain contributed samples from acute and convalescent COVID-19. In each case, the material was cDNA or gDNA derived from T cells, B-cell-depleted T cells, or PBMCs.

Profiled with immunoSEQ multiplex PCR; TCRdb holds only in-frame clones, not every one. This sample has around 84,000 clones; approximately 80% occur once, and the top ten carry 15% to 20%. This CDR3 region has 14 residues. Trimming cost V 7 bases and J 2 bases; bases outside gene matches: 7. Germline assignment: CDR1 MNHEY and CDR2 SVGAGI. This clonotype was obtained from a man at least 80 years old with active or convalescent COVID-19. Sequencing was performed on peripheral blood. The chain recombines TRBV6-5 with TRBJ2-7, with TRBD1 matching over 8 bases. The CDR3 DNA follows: TGTGCCAGCAACACAGGGGGGATCCCCTACGAGCAGTACGTC. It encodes CASNTGGIPYEQYV.